This entry is about one TCR beta chain. Antigen unknown. This sample is drawn from a study of T cell responses to AZD1222 COVID-19 vaccine. Findings and caveats of the study: Regions 160-218 and 743-854 held dominance among vaccine-associated CD4 TCRs, which spanned spike.

This CDR3 has 15 residues. Germline CDR1 reads MDHEN; CDR2 reads SYDVKM. V shed 1 base and J 8 bases; nucleotides not matched to a gene: 2. Profiled with immunoSEQ multiplex PCR; TCRdb holds only in-frame clones, not every one. The sample carries some 96,000 clones, 88% recorded once. Sequenced here: peripheral blood, sampled 28 days after the second AZD1222 dose. This TCR came from an adult who received the AZD1222 COVID-19 vaccine. The genes are TRBV28 and TRBJ1-4; 12 bases fit TRBD1. CDR3 coding DNA: TGTGCCAGCAGTTTATTTGGGACAGGGGGCGAAAAACTGTTTTTT. Translated: CASSLFGTGGEKLFF.